This TCR beta chain originates from a study of T-cell memory formation after mild COVID-19 (dated by TCRdb to the early 2020s). Background for the entire study: Most TCR sequence clusters were specific to one of the two donors. Longitudinal TCRalpha and TCRbeta repertoire sequencing tracked T-cell clones expanding and contracting after mild COVID-19 in two donors. Two young, previously healthy adult volunteers, one female and one male, were included in the cohort. What the authors observed across the whole study: Whether the second-wave clones peaking on day 37 were SARS-CoV-2 specific was not confirmed. Contracting CD4+ clones were located mainly in the CM and EM memory subsets, whereas CD8+ clones were found to be enriched in EMRA. Clones that contracted from day 15 to 85 showed balanced CD4/CD8 phenotypes, whereas a second wave of clones that expanded from day 15 to 37 leaned towards CD4+. Some responding clones were detected in pre-infection memory, suggesting pre-existing cross-reactive memory T cells joined the SARS-CoV-2 response. The study covered only a couple of mild cases, and larger cohorts including severe cases with pre-infection samples were considered necessary.

Concerning this clonotype itself: This receptor's antigen is unknown. No much larger clone exists at a distance of one base, and base qualities are not known.

Sequencing took place on an Illumina NovaSeq 6000. Using 5'RACE with constant-segment primers, TCRalpha and TCRbeta cDNA libraries were constructed, with sample barcodes and unique molecular identifiers added in the process. RNA was extracted from every sample with Trizol reagent. The libraries were amplified in two PCR steps, and the second step added a second sample barcode and Illumina TruSeq adapters. Libraries were sequenced on an Illumina NovaSeq with 2 x 150 bp paired-end reads. The authors' analysis ran thus. With migec v1.2.7, reads were demultiplexed and then collapsed into UMI-guided consensus sequences. Using mixcr v2.1.11, the UMI consensuses were aligned to TRA and TRB V and J templates and assembled into clonotypes. Clonotypes were classified as expanded or contracted when called significant by both edgeR and NoisET, with noise models trained on biological replicates. For edgeR calls, a false discovery rate-adjusted p below 0.01 and a log2 fold-change threshold of 1 were applied. As an exploratory analysis of dynamics, max-normalized trajectories of the 1000 most abundant clonotypes were examined by PCA with hierarchical clustering. Separately sequenced CD4+ and CD8+ repertoires were used to assign a CD4 or CD8 phenotype to each responding clone. TCRdb reprocessed the public reads (quality trimming at Q25 with fastp, clone calling with MiXCR) and kept in-frame beta chains. Rows are unified per CDR3 protein, each entry keeping the most common DNA and genes. TCRdb, not the original authors, processed these V and J calls. This sample gives 250,000 to 300,000 distinct CDR3 sequences in total; 15% to 20% of them show up just once. The ten largest clones represent more than 20% of the sample.

Ficoll-Paque density gradient centrifugation was used to isolate PBMCs. V drops 5 bases and J drops 8 bases, leaving 18 bases in between. The CDR3 sequence holds 14 residues, the cysteine and phenylalanine included. Only the CDR3 region is kept as DNA, spanning 42 bases read in frame from base 1. Material: PBMCs or a T cell subset sorted from them (not recorded which). The sequence derives from a man younger than 35 who had mild COVID-19 (a few samples of this study predate the infection). The sample titles of this study are shuffled in the database, so cell type and time point are left out; the donor was told from shared clones. The chain is encoded by TRBV12-3 or TRBV12-4 joined to TRBJ1-2, with an unclear D gene assignment. The nucleotide sequence is TGTGCCAGCAGTAACCTCTCAGGCCGGGCGGGCTACACCTTC. Its translation reads: CASSNLSGRAGYTF.